This T cell receptor beta chain derives from a study of blood T cell repertoires in COVID-19. Across the study: Samples representing acute and convalescent COVID-19 were sourced from the United States, Italy and Spain.

The repertoire was sequenced with immunoSEQ multiplex PCR; TCRdb's copy has only in-frame clones and lacks some. The table includes about 280,000 clones, 85% to 90% detected once. Trimming left V 3 bases short and J 4 bases short, with 14 bases between. The CDR3 length is 16 residues. CDR1 SGHRS and CDR2 YFSETQ come from the germline V gene. The source is a woman in her thirties with COVID-19, enrolled during active disease. The chain uses TRBV5-1 and TRBJ2-6; D perhaps matches TRBD2 (6 bases). Material for sequencing was peripheral blood. CDR3 nucleotides: TGCGCCAGCAGCTATAGGGCGGGGTCGGGGGCCAACGTCCTGACTTTC. Protein sequence: CASSYRAGSGANVLTF. The full variable domain, rest sourced from reference TRBV5-1 and TRBJ2-6, is KAGVTQTPRYLIKTRGQQVTLSCSPISGHRSVSWYQQTPGQGLQFLFEYFSETQRNKGNFPGRFSGRQFSNSRSEMNVSTLELGDSALYLCASSYRAGSGANVLTFGAGSRLTVL.